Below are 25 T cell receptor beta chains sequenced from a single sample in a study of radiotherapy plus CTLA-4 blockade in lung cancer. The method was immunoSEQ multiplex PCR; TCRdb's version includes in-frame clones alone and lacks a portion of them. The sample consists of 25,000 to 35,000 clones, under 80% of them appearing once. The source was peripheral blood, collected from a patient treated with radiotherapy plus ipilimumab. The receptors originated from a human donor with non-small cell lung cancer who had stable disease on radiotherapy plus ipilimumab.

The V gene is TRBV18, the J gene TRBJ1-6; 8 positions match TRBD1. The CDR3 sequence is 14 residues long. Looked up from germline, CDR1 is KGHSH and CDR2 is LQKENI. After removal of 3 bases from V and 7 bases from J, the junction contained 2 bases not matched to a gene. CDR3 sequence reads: CASSPGTGNSPLHF. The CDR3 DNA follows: TGTGCCAGCTCACCGGGGACAGGAAATTCACCCCTCCACTTT.

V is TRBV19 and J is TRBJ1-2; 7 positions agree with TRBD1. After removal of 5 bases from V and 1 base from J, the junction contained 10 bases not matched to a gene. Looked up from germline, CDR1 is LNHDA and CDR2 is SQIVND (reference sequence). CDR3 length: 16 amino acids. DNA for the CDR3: TGTGCCAGTAGTCTCCCGCGGACAGGACTTAACTATGGCTACACCTTC. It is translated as CASSLPRTGLNYGYTF.

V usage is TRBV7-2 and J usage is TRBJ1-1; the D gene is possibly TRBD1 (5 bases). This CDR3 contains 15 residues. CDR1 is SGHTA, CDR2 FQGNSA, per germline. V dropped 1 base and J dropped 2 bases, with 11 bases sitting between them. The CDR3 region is CASSLGSRVNTEAFF. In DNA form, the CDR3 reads TGTGCCAGCAGCTTAGGTAGCAGGGTAAACACTGAAGCTTTCTTT. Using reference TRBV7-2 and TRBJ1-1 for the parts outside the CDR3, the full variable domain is GAGVSQSPSNKVTEKGKDVELRCDPISGHTALYWYRQSLGQGLEFLIYFQGNSAPDKSGLPSDRFSAERTGGSVSTLTIQRTQQEDSAVYLCASSLGSRVNTEAFFGQGTRLTVV.

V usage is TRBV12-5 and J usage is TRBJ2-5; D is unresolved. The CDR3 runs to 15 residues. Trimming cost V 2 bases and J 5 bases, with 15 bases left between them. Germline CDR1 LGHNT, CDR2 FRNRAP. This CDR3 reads CASGLWVGPSETQYF. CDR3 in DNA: TGTGCTAGTGGTTTGTGGGTTGGACCTTCGGAGACCCAGTACTTC. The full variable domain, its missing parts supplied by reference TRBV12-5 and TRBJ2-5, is DARVTQTPRHKVTEMGQEVTMRCQPILGHNTVFWYRQTMMQGLELLAYFRNRAPLDDSGMPKDRFSAEMPDATLATLKIQPSEPRDSAVYFCASGLWVGPSETQYFGPGTRLLVL.

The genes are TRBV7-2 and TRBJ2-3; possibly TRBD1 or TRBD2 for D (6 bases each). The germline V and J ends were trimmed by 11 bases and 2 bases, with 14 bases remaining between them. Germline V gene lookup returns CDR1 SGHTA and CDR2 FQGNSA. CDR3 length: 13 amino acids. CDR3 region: CAGGGGNTDTQYF. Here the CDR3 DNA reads TGTGCCGGCGGAGGGGGAAACACAGATACGCAGTATTTT.

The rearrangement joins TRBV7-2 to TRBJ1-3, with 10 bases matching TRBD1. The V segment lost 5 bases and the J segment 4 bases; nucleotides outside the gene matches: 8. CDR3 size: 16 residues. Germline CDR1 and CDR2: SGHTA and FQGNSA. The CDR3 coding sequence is TGTGCCAGCAGCCCCAGACAGGGGGCGCGCGGAAACACCATATATTTT. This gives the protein CASSPRQGARGNTIYF. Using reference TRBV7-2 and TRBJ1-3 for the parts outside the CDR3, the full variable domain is GAGVSQSPSNKVTEKGKDVELRCDPISGHTALYWYRQSLGQGLEFLIYFQGNSAPDKSGLPSDRFSAERTGGSVSTLTIQRTQQEDSAVYLCASSPRQGARGNTIYFGEGSWLTVV.

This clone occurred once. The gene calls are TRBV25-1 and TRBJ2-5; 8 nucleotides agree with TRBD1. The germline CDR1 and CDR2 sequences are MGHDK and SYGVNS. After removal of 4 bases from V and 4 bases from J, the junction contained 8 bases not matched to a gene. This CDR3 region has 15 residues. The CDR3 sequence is CASSAGGAGSETQYF. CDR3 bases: TGTGCCAGCAGTGCAGGGGGCGCAGGTTCAGAGACCCAGTACTTC.

The CDR3 bases are TGTGCCAGCAGGGGACTAGCGGGGACAGATACGCAGTATTTT. Its translation: CASRGLAGTDTQYF. The chain uses TRBV6-1 and TRBJ2-3; 13 bases are a match to TRBD2. The trim removed 6 bases at V and 3 bases at J, leaving 0 bases unmatched. The CDR3 totals 14 residues. CDR1 and CDR2 from the germline V gene are MNHNS and SASEGT.

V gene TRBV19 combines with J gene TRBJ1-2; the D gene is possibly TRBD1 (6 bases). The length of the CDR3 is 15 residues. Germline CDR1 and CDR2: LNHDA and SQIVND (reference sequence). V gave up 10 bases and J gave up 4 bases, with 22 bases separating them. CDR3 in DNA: TGTGCCATCGGAGGACAGCCAGGGGCCCTCTATGGCTACACCTTC. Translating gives CAIGGQPGALYGYTF.

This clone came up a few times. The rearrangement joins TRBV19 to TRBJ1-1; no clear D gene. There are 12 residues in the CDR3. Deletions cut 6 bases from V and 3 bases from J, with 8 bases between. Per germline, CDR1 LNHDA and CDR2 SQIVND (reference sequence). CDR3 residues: CASSSHHTEAFF. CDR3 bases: TGTGCCAGTAGCAGCCACCACACTGAAGCTTTCTTT.

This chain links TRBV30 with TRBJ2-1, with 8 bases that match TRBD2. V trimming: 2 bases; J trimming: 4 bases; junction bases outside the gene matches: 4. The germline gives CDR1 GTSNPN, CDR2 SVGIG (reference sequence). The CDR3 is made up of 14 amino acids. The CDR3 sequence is CAWSRGGVYNEQFF. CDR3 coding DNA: TGTGCCTGGAGTCGGGGGGGCGTGTACAATGAGCAGTTCTTC.

The CDR3 here is CASSQQGAGQPQHF. CDR3 sequence (DNA): TGTGCCAGCAGTCAACAGGGGGCAGGTCAGCCCCAGCATTTT. The chain employs TRBV5-4 and TRBJ1-5; TRBD1 matches at 9 bases. CDR1 SGHNT and CDR2 YYREEE come from the germline V gene (reference sequence). The CDR3 sequence is 14 residues long. The trim removed 5 bases at V and 6 bases at J, leaving 6 bases unmatched.

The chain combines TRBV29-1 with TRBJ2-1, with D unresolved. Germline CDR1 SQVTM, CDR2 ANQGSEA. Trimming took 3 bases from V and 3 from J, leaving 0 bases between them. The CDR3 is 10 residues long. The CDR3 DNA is TGCAGCGTTGACTACAATGAGCAGTTCTTC. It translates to CSVDYNEQFF.

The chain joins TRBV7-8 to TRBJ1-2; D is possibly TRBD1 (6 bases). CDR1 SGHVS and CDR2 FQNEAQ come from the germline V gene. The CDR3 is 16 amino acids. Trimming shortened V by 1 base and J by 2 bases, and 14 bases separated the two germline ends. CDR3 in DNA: TGTGCCAGCAGCTTAGACCCTCCAGGACAGAACTATGGCTACACCTTC. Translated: CASSLDPPGQNYGYTF.

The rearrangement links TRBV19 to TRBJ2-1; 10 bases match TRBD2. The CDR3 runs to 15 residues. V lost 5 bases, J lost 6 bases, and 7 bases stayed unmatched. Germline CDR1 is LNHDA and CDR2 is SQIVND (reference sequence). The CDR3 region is CASSSLAGLGNEQFF. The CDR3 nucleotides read TGTGCCAGTAGTTCACTAGCGGGGCTTGGCAATGAGCAGTTCTTC.

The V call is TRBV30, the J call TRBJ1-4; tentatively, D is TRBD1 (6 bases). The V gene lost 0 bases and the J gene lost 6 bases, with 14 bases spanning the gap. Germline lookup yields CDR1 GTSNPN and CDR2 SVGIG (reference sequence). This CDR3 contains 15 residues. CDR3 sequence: CAWSVGTGRYEKLFF. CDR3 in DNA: TGTGCCTGGAGTGTTGGTACAGGGCGATATGAAAAACTGTTTTTT.

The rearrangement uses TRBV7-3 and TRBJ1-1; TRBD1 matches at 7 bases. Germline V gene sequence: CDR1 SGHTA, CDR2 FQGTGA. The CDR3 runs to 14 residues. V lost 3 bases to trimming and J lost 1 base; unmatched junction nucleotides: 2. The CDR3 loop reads CASSFTGENTEAFF. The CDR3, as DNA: TGTGCCAGCAGCTTCACAGGGGAGAACACTGAAGCTTTCTTT.

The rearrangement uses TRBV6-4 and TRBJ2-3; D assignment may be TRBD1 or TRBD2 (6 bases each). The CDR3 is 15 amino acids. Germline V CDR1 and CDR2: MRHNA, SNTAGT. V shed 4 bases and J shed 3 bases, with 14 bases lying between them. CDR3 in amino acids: CASSGRRGATDTQYF. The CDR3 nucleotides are TGTGCCAGCAGTGGTCGGAGGGGGGCGACAGATACGCAGTATTTT.

The CDR3 spells CASSYSRGSYEQYV. The DNA for the CDR3 is TGTGCCAGCAGTTATAGCAGGGGCTCCTACGAGCAGTACGTC. The chain has TRBV28 and TRBJ2-7; D is possibly TRBD1 (6 bases). This CDR3 region has 14 residues. Germline values: CDR1 MDHEN, CDR2 SYDVKM. With 4 bases removed from V and 0 bases from J, the gap between germline ends came to 10 bases.

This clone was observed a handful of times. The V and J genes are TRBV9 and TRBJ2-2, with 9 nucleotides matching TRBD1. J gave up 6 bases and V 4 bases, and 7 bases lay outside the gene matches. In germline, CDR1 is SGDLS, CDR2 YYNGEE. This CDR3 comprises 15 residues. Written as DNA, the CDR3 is TGTGCCAGCAGCCTTAGACAGGGGGTGGCCGGGGAGCTGTTTTTT. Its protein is CASSLRQGVAGELFF.

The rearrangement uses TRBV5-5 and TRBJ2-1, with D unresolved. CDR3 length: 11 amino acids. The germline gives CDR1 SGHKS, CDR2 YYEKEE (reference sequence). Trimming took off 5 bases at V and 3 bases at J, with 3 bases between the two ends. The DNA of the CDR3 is TGTGCCAGCAGGGACTACAATGAGCAGTTCTTC. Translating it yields CASRDYNEQFF.

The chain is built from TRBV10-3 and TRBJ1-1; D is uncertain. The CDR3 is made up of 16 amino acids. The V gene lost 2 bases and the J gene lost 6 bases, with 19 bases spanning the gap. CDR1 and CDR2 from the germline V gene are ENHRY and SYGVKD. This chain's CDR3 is CAISEAKGGSVAEAFF. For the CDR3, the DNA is TGTGCCATCAGTGAGGCGAAGGGAGGGTCGGTCGCTGAAGCTTTCTTT.

CDR3 loop: CASGGVAGDNNEQFF. DNA of the CDR3: TGCGCCAGCGGTGGGGTAGCGGGGGATAACAATGAGCAGTTCTTC. This chain connects TRBV5-1 to TRBJ2-1; TRBD2 matches at 9 bases. This CDR3 is built from 15 residues. Germline CDR1 and CDR2: SGHRS and YFSETQ. The V segment lost 7 bases and the J segment 5 bases; nucleotides outside the gene matches: 10.

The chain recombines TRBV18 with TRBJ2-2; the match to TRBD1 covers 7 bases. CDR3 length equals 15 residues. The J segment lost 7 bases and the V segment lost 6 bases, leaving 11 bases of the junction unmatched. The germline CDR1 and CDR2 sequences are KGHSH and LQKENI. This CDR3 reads CASSPGQKENGELFF. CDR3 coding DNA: TGTGCCAGCTCCCCGGGACAGAAGGAAAACGGGGAGCTGTTTTTT.

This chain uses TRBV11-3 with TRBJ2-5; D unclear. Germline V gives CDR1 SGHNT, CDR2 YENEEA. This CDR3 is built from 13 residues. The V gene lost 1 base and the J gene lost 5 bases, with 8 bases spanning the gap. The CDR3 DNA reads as TGTGCCAGCAGCTTAGGGATGGGGGAGACCCAGTACTTC. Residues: CASSLGMGETQYF.